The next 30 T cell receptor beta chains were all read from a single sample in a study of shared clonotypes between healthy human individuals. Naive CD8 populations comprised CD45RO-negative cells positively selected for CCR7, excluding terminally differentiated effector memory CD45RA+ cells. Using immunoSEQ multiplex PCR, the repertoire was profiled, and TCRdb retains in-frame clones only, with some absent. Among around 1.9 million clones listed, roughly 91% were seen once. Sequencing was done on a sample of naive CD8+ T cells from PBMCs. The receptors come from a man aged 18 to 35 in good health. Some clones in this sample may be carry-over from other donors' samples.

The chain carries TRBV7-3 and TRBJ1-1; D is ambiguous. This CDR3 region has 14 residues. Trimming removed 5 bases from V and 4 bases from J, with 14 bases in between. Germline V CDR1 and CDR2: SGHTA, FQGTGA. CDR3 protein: CASSQLPAGTEAFF. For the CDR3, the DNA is TGTGCCAGCAGCCAGCTCCCGGCGGGCACTGAAGCTTTCTTT.

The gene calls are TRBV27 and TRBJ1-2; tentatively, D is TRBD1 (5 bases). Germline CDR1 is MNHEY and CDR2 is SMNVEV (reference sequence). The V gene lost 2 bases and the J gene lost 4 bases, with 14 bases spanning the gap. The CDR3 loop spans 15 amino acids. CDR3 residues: CASSLSGGASYGYTF. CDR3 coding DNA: TGTGCCAGCAGTTTAAGTGGCGGGGCGTCCTATGGCTACACCTTC.

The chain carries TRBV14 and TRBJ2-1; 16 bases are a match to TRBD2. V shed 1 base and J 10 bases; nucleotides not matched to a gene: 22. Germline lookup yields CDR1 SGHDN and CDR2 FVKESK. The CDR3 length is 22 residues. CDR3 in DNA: TGTGCCAGCAGCCAAGTGGATCTGCGTCCCGGGACTAGCGGGAGGGCCACTCAGGAGCAGTTCTTC. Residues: CASSQVDLRPGTSGRATQEQFF.

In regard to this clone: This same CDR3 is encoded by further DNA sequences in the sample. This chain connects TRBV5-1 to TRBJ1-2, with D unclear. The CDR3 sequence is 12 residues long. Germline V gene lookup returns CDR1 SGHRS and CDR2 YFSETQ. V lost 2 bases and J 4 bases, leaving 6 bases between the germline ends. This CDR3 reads CASSLGTYGYTF. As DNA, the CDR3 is TGCGCCAGCAGCTTAGGAACCTATGGCTACACCTTC.

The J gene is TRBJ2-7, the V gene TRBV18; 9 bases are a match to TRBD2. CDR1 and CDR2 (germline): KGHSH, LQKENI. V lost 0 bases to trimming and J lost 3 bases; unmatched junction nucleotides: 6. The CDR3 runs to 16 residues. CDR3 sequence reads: CASSPPGRTSVYEQYF. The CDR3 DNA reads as TGTGCCAGCTCACCACCTGGCCGGACTAGCGTCTACGAGCAGTACTTC.

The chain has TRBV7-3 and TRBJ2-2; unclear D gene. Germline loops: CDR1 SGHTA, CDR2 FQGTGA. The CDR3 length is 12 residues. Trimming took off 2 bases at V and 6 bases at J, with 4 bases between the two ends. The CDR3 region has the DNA TGTGCCAGCAGCTTAGACGCCGGGGAGCTGTTTTTT. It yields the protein CASSLDAGELFF.

The CDR3 DNA follows: TGTGCCAGTAGTATAGGGCCGGCAGGAGCCTACGAGCAGTACTTC. Translating gives CASSIGPAGAYEQYF. This chain joins TRBV19 and TRBJ2-7; D remains ambiguous. Trimming shortened V by 1 base and J by 2 bases, and 12 bases separated the two germline ends. Germline loops: CDR1 LNHDA, CDR2 SQIVND (reference sequence). The CDR3 consists of 15 residues.

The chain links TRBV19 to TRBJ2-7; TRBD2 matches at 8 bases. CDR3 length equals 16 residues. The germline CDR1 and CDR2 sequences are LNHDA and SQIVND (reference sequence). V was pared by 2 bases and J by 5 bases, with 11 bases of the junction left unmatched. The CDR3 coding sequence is TGTGCCAGTAGTATAAGAAGGCGGGGGGAGGCGGACGAGCAGTACTTC. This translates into CASSIRRRGEADEQYF.

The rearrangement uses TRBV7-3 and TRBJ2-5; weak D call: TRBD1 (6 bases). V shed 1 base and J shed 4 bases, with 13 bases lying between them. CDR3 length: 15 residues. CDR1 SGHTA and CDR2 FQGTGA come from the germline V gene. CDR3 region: CASSLRGLLGETQYF. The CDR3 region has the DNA TGTGCCAGCAGCTTAAGGGGGCTTCTGGGAGAGACCCAGTACTTC. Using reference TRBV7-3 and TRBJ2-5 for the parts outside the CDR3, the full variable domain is GAGVSQTPSNKVTEKGKYVELRCDPISGHTALYWYRQSLGQGPEFLIYFQGTGAADDSGLPNDRFFAVRPEGSVSTLKIQRTERGDSAVYLCASSLRGLLGETQYFGPGTRLLVL.

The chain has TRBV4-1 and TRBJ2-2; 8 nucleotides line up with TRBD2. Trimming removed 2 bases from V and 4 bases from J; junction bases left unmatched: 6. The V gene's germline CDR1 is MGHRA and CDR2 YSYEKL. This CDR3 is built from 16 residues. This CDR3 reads CASSQRAGVGTGELFF. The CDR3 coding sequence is TGCGCCAGCAGCCAACGAGCGGGAGTAGGCACCGGGGAGCTGTTTTTT.

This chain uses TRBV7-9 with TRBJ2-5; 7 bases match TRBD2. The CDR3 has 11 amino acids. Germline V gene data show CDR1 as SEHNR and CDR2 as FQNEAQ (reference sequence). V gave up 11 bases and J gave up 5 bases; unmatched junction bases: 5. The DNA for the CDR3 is TGTGCCGGGGGGGAGGAGGAGACCCAGTACTTC. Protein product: CAGGEEETQYF.

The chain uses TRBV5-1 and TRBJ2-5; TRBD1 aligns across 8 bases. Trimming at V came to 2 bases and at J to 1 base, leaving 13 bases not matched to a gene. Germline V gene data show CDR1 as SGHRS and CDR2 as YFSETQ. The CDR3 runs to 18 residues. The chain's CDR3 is CASSFPTGQGWVQETQYF. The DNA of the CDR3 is TGCGCCAGCAGCTTCCCCACCGGACAGGGTTGGGTCCAAGAGACCCAGTACTTC. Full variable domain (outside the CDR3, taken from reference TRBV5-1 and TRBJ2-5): KAGVTQTPRYLIKTRGQQVTLSCSPISGHRSVSWYQQTPGQGLQFLFEYFSETQRNKGNFPGRFSGRQFSNSRSEMNVSTLELGDSALYLCASSFPTGQGWVQETQYFGPGTRLLVL.

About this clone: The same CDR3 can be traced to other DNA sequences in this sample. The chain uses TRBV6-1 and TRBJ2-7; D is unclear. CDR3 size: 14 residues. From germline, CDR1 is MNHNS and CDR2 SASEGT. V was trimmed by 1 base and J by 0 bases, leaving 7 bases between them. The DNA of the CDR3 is TGTGCCAGCAGTGAAGTTGGCAGCTCCTACGAGCAGTACTTC. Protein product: CASSEVGSSYEQYF.

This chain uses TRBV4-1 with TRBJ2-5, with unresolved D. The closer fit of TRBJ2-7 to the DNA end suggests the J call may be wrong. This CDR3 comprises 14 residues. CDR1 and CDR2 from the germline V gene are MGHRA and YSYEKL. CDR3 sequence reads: CASSQGRFSYEQYF. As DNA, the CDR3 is TGCGCCAGCAGCCAAGGTCGCTTTTCCTACGAGCAGTACTTC.

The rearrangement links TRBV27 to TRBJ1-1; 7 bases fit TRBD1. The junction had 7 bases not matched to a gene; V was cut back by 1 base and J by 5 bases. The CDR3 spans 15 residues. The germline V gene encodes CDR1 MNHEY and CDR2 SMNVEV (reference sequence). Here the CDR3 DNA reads TGTGCCAGCAGTTTATATCCACACAGGGGAACTGAAGCTTTCTTT. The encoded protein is CASSLYPHRGTEAFF.

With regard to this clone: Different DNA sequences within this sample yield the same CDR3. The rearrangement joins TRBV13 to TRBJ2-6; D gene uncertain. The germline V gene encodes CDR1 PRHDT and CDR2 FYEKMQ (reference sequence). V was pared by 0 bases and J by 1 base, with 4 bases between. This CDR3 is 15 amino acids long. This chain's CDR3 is CASSLGRSGANVLTF. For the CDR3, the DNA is TGTGCCAGCAGCTTAGGGAGGTCTGGGGCCAACGTCCTGACTTTC. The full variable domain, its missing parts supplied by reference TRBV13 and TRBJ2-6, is AAGVIQSPRHLIKEKRETATLKCYPIPRHDTVYWYQQGPGQDPQFLISFYEKMQSDKGSIPDRFSAQQFSDYHSELNMSSLELGDSALYFCASSLGRSGANVLTFGAGSRLTVL.

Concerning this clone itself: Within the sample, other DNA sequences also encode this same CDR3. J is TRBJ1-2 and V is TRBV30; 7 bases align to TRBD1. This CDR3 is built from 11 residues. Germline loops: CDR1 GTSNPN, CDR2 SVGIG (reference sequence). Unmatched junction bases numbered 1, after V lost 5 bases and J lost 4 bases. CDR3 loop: CAWSGGYGYTF. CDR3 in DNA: TGTGCCTGGTCAGGGGGCTATGGCTACACCTTC.

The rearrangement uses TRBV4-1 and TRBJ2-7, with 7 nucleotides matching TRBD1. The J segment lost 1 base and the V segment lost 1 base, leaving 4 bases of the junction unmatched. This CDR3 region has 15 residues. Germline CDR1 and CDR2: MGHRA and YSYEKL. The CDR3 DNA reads TGCGCCAGCAGCCAAGGGGGACAGATTTCCTACGAGCAGTACTTC. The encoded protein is CASSQGGQISYEQYF.

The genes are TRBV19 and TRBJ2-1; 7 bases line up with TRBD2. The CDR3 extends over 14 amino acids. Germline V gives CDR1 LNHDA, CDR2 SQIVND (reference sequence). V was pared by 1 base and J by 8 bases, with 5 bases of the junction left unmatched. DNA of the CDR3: TGTGCCAGTAGTATAGGGTTTCTAGCGGATGAGCAGTTCTTC. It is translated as CASSIGFLADEQFF.

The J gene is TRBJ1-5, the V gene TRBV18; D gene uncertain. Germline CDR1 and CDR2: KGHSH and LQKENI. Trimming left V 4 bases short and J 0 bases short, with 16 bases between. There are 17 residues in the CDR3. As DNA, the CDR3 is TGTGCCAGCTCACAAACTTCCCCAAGGGATAGCAATCAGCCCCAGCATTTT. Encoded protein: CASSQTSPRDSNQPQHF.

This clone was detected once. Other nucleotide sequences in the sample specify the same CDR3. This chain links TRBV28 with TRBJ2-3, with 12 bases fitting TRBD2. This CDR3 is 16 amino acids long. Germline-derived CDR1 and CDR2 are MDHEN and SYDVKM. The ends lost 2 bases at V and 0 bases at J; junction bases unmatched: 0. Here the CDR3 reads CASSLGTSGSTDTQYF. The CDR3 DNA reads TGTGCCAGCAGTTTAGGGACTAGCGGGAGCACAGATACGCAGTATTTT.

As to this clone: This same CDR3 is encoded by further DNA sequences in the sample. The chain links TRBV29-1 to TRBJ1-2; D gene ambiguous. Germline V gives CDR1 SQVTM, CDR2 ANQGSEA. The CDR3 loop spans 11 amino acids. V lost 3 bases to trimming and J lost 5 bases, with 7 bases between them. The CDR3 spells CSVEVLYGYTF. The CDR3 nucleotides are TGCAGCGTTGAGGTGTTGTATGGCTACACCTTC.

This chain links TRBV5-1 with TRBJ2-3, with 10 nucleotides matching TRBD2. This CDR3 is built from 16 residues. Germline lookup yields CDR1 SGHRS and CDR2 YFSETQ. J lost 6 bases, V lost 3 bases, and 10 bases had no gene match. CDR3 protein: CASSSSAGGPVDTQYF. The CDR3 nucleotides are TGCGCCAGCAGCTCCTCAGCGGGAGGGCCGGTGGATACGCAGTATTTT. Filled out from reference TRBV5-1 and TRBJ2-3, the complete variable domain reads KAGVTQTPRYLIKTRGQQVTLSCSPISGHRSVSWYQQTPGQGLQFLFEYFSETQRNKGNFPGRFSGRQFSNSRSEMNVSTLELGDSALYLCASSSSAGGPVDTQYFGPGTRLTVL.

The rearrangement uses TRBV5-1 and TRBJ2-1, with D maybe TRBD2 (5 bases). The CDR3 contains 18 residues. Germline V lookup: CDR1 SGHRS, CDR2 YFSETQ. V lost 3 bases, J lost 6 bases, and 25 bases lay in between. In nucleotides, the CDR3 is TGCGCCAGCAGCTCGATACCCACCCAGTATGAGGGTAGCAATGAGCAGTTCTTC. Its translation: CASSSIPTQYEGSNEQFF.

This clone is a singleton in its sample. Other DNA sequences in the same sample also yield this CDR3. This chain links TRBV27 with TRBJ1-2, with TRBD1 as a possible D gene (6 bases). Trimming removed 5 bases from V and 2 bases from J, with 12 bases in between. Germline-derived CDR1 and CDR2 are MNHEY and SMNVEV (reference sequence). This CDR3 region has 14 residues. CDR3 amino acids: CASSLQGGNYGYTF. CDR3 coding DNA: TGTGCCAGCAGTCTACAGGGAGGGAACTATGGCTACACCTTC.

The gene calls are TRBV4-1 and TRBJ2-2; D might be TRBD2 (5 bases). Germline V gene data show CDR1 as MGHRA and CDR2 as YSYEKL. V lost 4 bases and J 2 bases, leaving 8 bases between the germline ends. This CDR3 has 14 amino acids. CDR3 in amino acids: CASSPRGNTGELFF. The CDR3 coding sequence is TGCGCCAGCAGCCCCCGGGGAAACACCGGGGAGCTGTTTTTT.

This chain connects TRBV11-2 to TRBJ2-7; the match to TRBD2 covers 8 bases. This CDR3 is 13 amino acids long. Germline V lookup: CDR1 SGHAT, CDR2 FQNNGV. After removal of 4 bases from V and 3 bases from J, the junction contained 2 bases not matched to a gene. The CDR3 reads CASSWGLVYEQYF. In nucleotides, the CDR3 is TGTGCCAGCAGCTGGGGACTAGTCTACGAGCAGTACTTC.

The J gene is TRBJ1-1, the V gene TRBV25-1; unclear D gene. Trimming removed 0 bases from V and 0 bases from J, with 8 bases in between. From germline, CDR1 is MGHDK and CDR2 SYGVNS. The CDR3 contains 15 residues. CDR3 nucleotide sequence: TGTGCCAGCAGTGAATATCGGACGATGAACACTGAAGCTTTCTTT. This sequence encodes CASSEYRTMNTEAFF.

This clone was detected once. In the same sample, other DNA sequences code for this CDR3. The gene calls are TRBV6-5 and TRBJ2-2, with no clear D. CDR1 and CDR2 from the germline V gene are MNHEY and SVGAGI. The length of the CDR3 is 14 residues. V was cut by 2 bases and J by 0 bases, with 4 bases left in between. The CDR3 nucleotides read TGTGCCAGCAGTTACAGGTCGAACACCGGGGAGCTGTTTTTT. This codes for CASSYRSNTGELFF.

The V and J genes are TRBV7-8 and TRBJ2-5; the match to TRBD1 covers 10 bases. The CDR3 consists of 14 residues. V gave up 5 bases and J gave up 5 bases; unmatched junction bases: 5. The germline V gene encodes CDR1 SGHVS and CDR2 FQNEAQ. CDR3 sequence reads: CASSPGQGKETQYF. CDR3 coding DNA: TGTGCCAGCAGCCCGGGACAGGGGAAGGAGACCCAGTACTTC.